Presented here are 9 T cell receptor beta chains from one specimen sequenced in a study of T cell responses to AZD1222 COVID-19 vaccine. Some clones are missing from TCRdb's copy, which holds only in-frame ones; the method was immunoSEQ multiplex PCR. The data hold more than 95,000 clones, with 80% to 90% observed a single time. The material was peripheral blood, obtained on day 0 of AZD1222 vaccination. The receptors here all came from an adult in good health.

J is TRBJ1-2 and V is TRBV9; D call uncertain. Between the trimmed V and J ends, which lost 0 bases and 8 bases, there was a span of 20 bases. The CDR3 spans 16 residues. Germline loops: CDR1 SGDLS, CDR2 YYNGEE. The DNA of the CDR3 is TGTGCCAGCAGCGTAGATCCGACGGGGAGGGTGAGGGGCTACACCTTC. This sequence encodes CASSVDPTGRVRGYTF.

The chain recombines TRBV18 with TRBJ2-7, with 11 nucleotides matching TRBD1. Germline V gives CDR1 KGHSH, CDR2 LQKENI. This CDR3 is built from 15 residues. The ends lost 6 bases at V and 5 bases at J; junction bases unmatched: 9. As DNA, the CDR3 is TGTGCCAGCTCTTCAGGACAGGGGGCGCGGGACGAGCAGTACTTC. It codes for CASSSGQGARDEQYF.

This chain joins TRBV6-6 and TRBJ2-1; no definite D call. V shed 7 bases and J shed 5 bases, with 21 bases lying between them. The CDR3 has 16 amino acids. Germline CDR1 and CDR2: MNHNY and SVGAGI (reference sequence). For the CDR3, the DNA is TGTGCCAGCACACCCCTCGGACGGACCACTCACAATGAGCAGTTCTTC. Translating gives CASTPLGRTTHNEQFF.

The V and J genes are TRBV27 and TRBJ2-1, with D maybe TRBD2 (6 bases). The CDR3 totals 12 residues. Per germline, CDR1 MNHEY and CDR2 SMNVEV (reference sequence). The ends were cut back, 3 bases at V and 6 bases at J, with 6 bases in the middle. The CDR3 DNA reads TGTGCCAGCAGTTTCGGGGGCAATGAGCAGTTCTTC. This translates into CASSFGGNEQFF.

This clone is a singleton in its sample. This chain connects TRBV5-5 to TRBJ1-5, with 9 positions matching TRBD1. V lost 5 bases to trimming and J lost 2 bases; unmatched junction nucleotides: 5. CDR1 and CDR2 (germline): SGHKS, YYEKEE (reference sequence). This CDR3 spans 15 amino acids. This chain's CDR3 is CASSWWDRGNQPQHF. The CDR3 nucleotides read TGTGCCAGCAGTTGGTGGGACAGGGGCAATCAGCCCCAGCATTTT.

This chain links TRBV5-1 with TRBJ2-5; 9 bases are shared with TRBD1. There are 17 residues in the CDR3. Germline V gives CDR1 SGHRS, CDR2 YFSETQ. J was trimmed by 5 bases and V by 1 base; bases with no gene match: 12. The CDR3 loop reads CASSLIPSGQGGETQYF. Here the CDR3 DNA reads TGCGCCAGCAGCTTGATACCTTCGGGACAGGGAGGGGAGACCCAGTACTTC.

The genes are TRBV27 and TRBJ1-5, with 9 positions matching TRBD1. Unmatched junction bases numbered 4, after V lost 5 bases and J lost 5 bases. Germline V lookup: CDR1 MNHEY, CDR2 SMNVEV (reference sequence). This CDR3 region has 14 residues. The CDR3, as DNA: TGTGCCAGCAGTCACGGACAGGGGTATCAGCCCCAGCATTTT. Translating gives CASSHGQGYQPQHF.

This clone has a single count. The V gene is TRBV28, the J gene TRBJ2-7, with D tentatively TRBD1 (6 bases). CDR1 MDHEN and CDR2 SYDVKM come from the germline V gene. Trimming left V 3 bases short and J 3 bases short, with 15 bases between. The CDR3 has 15 residues. The CDR3 nucleotides are TGTGCCAGCAGTTTTGACAGGAGGCGACACTACGAGCAGTACTTC. Its protein is CASSFDRRRHYEQYF.

The chain employs TRBV18 and TRBJ1-1; D is unresolved. The CDR3 sequence is 15 residues long. The ends were cut back, 2 bases at V and 1 base at J, with 11 bases in the middle. Germline V gene sequence: CDR1 KGHSH, CDR2 LQKENI. CDR3 bases: TGTGCCAGCTCACCATCGGGCAGAACGAACACTGAAGCTTTCTTT. Amino acids: CASSPSGRTNTEAFF.